The 28 T cell receptor beta chains reported below all come from one sample, sequenced in a study of PD-1 blockade in classical Hodgkin lymphoma. Measured with immunoSEQ multiplex PCR; TCRdb has only the in-frame clones, and not every one. The table includes 70,000 or so clones, nearly 95% detected once. The sample's time point: newly diagnosed, previously untreated cHL patient sample. The sequenced material came from peripheral blood mononuclear cells (PBMCs). The receptors were sampled from a human donor with classical Hodgkin lymphoma.

The V call is TRBV27, the J call TRBJ2-3; TRBD2 matches 11 bases. The V gene's germline CDR1 is MNHEY and CDR2 SMNVEV (reference sequence). The V and J ends lost 3 bases and 3 bases, in that order; junction bases with no gene match: 5. The CDR3 loop spans 16 amino acids. In DNA, the CDR3 is TGTGCCAGCAGTTTTCTCGGGACTAGCGGAACAGATACGCAGTATTTT. The encoded protein is CASSFLGTSGTDTQYF.

The gene calls are TRBV28 and TRBJ2-6, with D perhaps TRBD1 or TRBD2 (6 bases each). Germline V CDR1 and CDR2: MDHEN, SYDVKM. Trimming took 1 base from V and 4 from J, leaving 11 bases between them. The CDR3 runs to 16 residues. DNA of the CDR3: TGTGCCAGCAGTTTATCGGGGGCTCAAGGGGCCAACGTCCTGACTTTC. Its translation: CASSLSGAQGANVLTF.

The V and J genes are TRBV2 and TRBJ2-1, with 11 bases lining up with TRBD2. V lost 7 bases, J lost 6 bases, and 11 bases stayed unmatched. Per germline, CDR1 SNHLY and CDR2 FYNNEI. The CDR3 covers 16 residues. In DNA, the CDR3 is TGTGCCAGCACCCCGAGGGTAGCGGGAGGGCTCAATGAGCAGTTCTTC. It specifies CASTPRVAGGLNEQFF.

The rearrangement joins TRBV5-6 to TRBJ2-3, with D tentatively TRBD2 (6 bases). The germline V gene encodes CDR1 SGHDT and CDR2 YYEEEE. V lost 9 bases and J 0 bases, leaving 14 bases between the germline ends. The CDR3 has 14 residues. CDR3 nucleotides: TGTGCCACACGAGAGGGGACTAGCACAGATACGCAGTATTTT. This translates into CATREGTSTDTQYF.

J is TRBJ2-3 and V is TRBV28; D is undetermined. V lost 4 bases, J lost 4 bases, and 9 bases lay in between. In germline, CDR1 is MDHEN, CDR2 SYDVKM. The CDR3 has 13 amino acids. The CDR3 bases are TGTGCCAGCAGTTCGACCGCCCCAGATACGCAGTATTTT. This encodes CASSSTAPDTQYF.

The V call is TRBV5-4, the J call TRBJ2-3; TRBD1 agrees at 8 bases. Germline CDR1 reads SGHNT; CDR2 reads YYREEE (reference sequence). The CDR3 length is 15 residues. V lost 2 bases to trimming and J lost 4 bases; unmatched junction nucleotides: 6. In nucleotides, the CDR3 is TGTGCCAGCAGCTTAGATGGACAGGGCGCAGATACGCAGTATTTT. Its translation is CASSLDGQGADTQYF.

This chain joins TRBV6-5 and TRBJ2-7, with D uncertain. The CDR3 spans 13 residues. Germline-derived CDR1 and CDR2 are MNHEY and SVGAGI. V lost 6 bases, J lost 0 bases, and 9 bases lay in between. The CDR3 reads CASREGPSYEQYF. CDR3 DNA sequence: TGTGCCAGCAGAGAAGGGCCCTCCTACGAGCAGTACTTC.

The chain uses TRBV5-1 and TRBJ2-7, with TRBD2 identical over 8 bases. V was clipped by 4 bases and J by 7 bases; unmatched bases: 10. Looked up from germline, CDR1 is SGHRS and CDR2 is YFSETQ. This CDR3 has 14 amino acids. CDR3 in amino acids: CASSHTTGGFEQYF. The DNA for the CDR3 is TGCGCCAGCAGCCACACGACGGGAGGGTTTGAGCAGTACTTC. Complete variable domain (other parts from reference TRBV5-1 and TRBJ2-7): KAGVTQTPRYLIKTRGQQVTLSCSPISGHRSVSWYQQTPGQGLQFLFEYFSETQRNKGNFPGRFSGRQFSNSRSEMNVSTLELGDSALYLCASSHTTGGFEQYFGPGTRLTVT.

The V call is TRBV28, the J call TRBJ1-2, with unresolved D. Germline CDR1 is MDHEN and CDR2 is SYDVKM. This CDR3 comprises 14 residues. V lost 7 bases to trimming and J lost 8 bases, with 20 bases between them. CDR3 coding DNA: TGTGCCAGCACCCCCCCTTGGGAGGCCGGGGGCTACACCTTC. It translates to CASTPPWEAGGYTF.

The chain carries TRBV21-1 and TRBJ1-2. TRBV21-1 has pseudogene status. The CDR3 has 15 amino acids. CDR3 sequence: CASSKEGGSNYGYTF. The DNA for the CDR3 is TGTGCCAGCAGCAAAGAGGGCGGATCTAACTATGGCTACACCTTC.

This chain connects TRBV18 to TRBJ1-3, with D possibly being TRBD1 (6 bases). CDR1 KGHSH and CDR2 LQKENI come from the germline V gene. This CDR3 has 16 residues. V shed 6 bases and J shed 0 bases, with 15 bases lying between them. This CDR3 reads CASSEQGPSSGNTIYF. CDR3 in DNA: TGTGCCAGCTCCGAACAGGGCCCAAGCTCTGGAAACACCATATATTTT.

The chain couples TRBV5-1 to TRBJ1-2, with 7 nucleotides matching TRBD1. The germline V gene encodes CDR1 SGHRS and CDR2 YFSETQ. The CDR3 extends over 15 amino acids. The ends lost 4 bases at V and 0 bases at J; junction bases unmatched: 6. CDR3 loop: CASSLGTAANYGYTF. DNA for the CDR3: TGCGCCAGCAGCCTCGGGACAGCCGCTAACTATGGCTACACCTTC.

This rearrangement joins TRBV2 to TRBJ1-2, with TRBD1 as a possible D gene (5 bases). The length of the CDR3 is 14 residues. Germline-derived CDR1 and CDR2 are SNHLY and FYNNEI. V was clipped by 3 bases and J by 4 bases, with 12 bases between them. The CDR3 region is CASSEMGLGYGYTF. CDR3 DNA sequence: TGTGCCAGCAGTGAGATGGGGCTCGGCTATGGCTACACCTTC. Full variable domain (missing parts from reference TRBV2 and TRBJ1-2): EPEVTQTPSHQVTQMGQEVILRCVPISNHLYFYWYRQILGQKVEFLVSFYNNEISEKSEIFDDQFSVERPDGSNFTLKIRSTKLEDSAMYFCASSEMGLGYGYTFGSGTRLTVV.

CDR3 bases: TGTGCCAGCACCCCCCTCGAGGACAATGAGCAGTTCTTC. Translated, it gives CASTPLEDNEQFF. The V and J genes are TRBV9 and TRBJ2-1; unclear D gene. Germline V lookup: CDR1 SGDLS, CDR2 YYNGEE. V was clipped by 6 bases and J by 5 bases, with 12 bases between them. The CDR3 is 13 residues long.

On this clone: Other DNA sequences in this specimen translate into the identical CDR3. The chain has TRBV6-6 and TRBJ2-7, with D possibly being TRBD1 (5 bases). CDR3 size: 13 residues. The germline V gene encodes CDR1 MNHNY and CDR2 SVGAGI (reference sequence). With 2 bases removed from V and 3 bases from J, the gap between germline ends came to 8 bases. CDR3 in DNA: TGTGCCAGCAGTTACCAGGGCGGCTACGAGCAGTACTTC. This encodes CASSYQGGYEQYF.

The V call is TRBV19, the J call TRBJ2-3; D is possibly TRBD2 (5 bases). The CDR3 has 14 amino acids. Germline V gives CDR1 LNHDA, CDR2 SQIVND (reference sequence). With 4 bases removed from V and 8 bases from J, the gap between germline ends came to 16 bases. In DNA form, the CDR3 reads TGTGCCAGTAGTACCGGGATACCACATAGTACGCAGTATTTT. This gives the protein CASSTGIPHSTQYF.

The J gene is TRBJ1-1, the V gene TRBV4-1; 7 bases fit TRBD1. Germline CDR1 MGHRA, CDR2 YSYEKL. CDR3 length: 13 amino acids. V dropped 5 bases and J dropped 5; count of bases not matched to a gene: 5. The CDR3 nucleotides are TGCGCCAGCAGCGTTCGACAGGGAACTGAAGCTTTCTTT. Translating gives CASSVRQGTEAFF.

For this clone: This sample also contains other DNA sequences that code for the same CDR3. The chain is built from TRBV20-1 and TRBJ2-5; maybe TRBD2 (6 bases). Looked up from germline, CDR1 is DFQATT and CDR2 is SNEGSKA (reference sequence). Between the trimmed V and J ends, which lost 3 bases and 5 bases, there was a span of 7 bases. CDR3 size: 11 residues. The CDR3 protein is CSASGGETQYF. Here the CDR3 DNA reads TGCAGTGCTAGTGGAGGGGAGACCCAGTACTTC.

This chain joins TRBV28 and TRBJ2-3; D gene unclear. The ends were cut back, 5 bases at V and 6 bases at J, with 6 bases in the middle. CDR1 and CDR2 from the germline V gene are MDHEN and SYDVKM. CDR3 length equals 11 residues. The CDR3 nucleotides read TGTGCCAGCAGTGAGTTGGATACGCAGTATTTT. It is translated as CASSELDTQYF.

The chain combines TRBV28 with TRBJ2-7; TRBD1 agrees at 8 bases. V lost 5 bases to trimming and J lost 4 bases; unmatched junction nucleotides: 4. Germline lookup yields CDR1 MDHEN and CDR2 SYDVKM. The CDR3 is made up of 13 amino acids. The CDR3 reads CASSGTGYYEQYF. The DNA of the CDR3 is TGTGCCAGCAGTGGGACAGGATATTACGAGCAGTACTTC.

The chain's CDR3 is CASSYSWGDYEQYF. CDR3 nucleotide sequence: TGTGCCAGCAGTTACTCCTGGGGTGATTACGAGCAGTACTTC. The chain couples TRBV6-5 to TRBJ2-7; D gene uncertain. CDR1 is MNHEY and CDR2 is SVGAGI in the germline V gene. V lost 0 bases, J lost 4 bases, and 10 bases lay in between. This CDR3 comprises 14 residues.

The V call is TRBV7-2, the J call TRBJ2-5, with 12 bases aligning to TRBD2. V lost 5 bases and J lost 7; bases outside the gene matches: 17. The CDR3 is made up of 18 amino acids. CDR1 is SGHTA, CDR2 FQGNSA, per germline. CDR3: CASSLKNGLAGGSGTQYF. The DNA of the CDR3 is TGTGCCAGCAGCCTCAAGAATGGGCTAGCGGGGGGGTCAGGGACCCAGTACTTC.

The chain recombines TRBV7-2 with TRBJ1-1; no clear D gene. Germline V gene data show CDR1 as SGHTA and CDR2 as FQGNSA. The CDR3 runs 14 residues. Trimming pared 0 bases from V and 5 bases from J, leaving 10 bases between. CDR3 sequence reads: CASSLAPGVTEAFF. The DNA of the CDR3 is TGTGCCAGCAGCTTAGCCCCAGGAGTAACTGAAGCTTTCTTT. The complete variable domain, with remaining parts taken from reference TRBV7-2 and TRBJ1-1, reads GAGVSQSPSNKVTEKGKDVELRCDPISGHTALYWYRQSLGQGLEFLIYFQGNSAPDKSGLPSDRFSAERTGGSVSTLTIQRTQQEDSAVYLCASSLAPGVTEAFFGQGTRLTVV.

The J gene is TRBJ1-1, the V gene TRBV10-2, with TRBD1 as a possible D gene (5 bases). The CDR3 totals 14 residues. Trimming took 0 bases from V and 6 from J, leaving 11 bases between them. The germline V gene encodes CDR1 WSHSY and CDR2 SAAADI. CDR3 nucleotide sequence: TGCGCCAGCAGTGAGTCGGTAGGGGCGGCTGAAGCTTTCTTT. This gives the protein CASSESVGAAEAFF.

DNA for the CDR3: TGTGCCAGCTCACCACCGAGGACTAGCGGTTTTGGCATTCAGTACTTC. It translates to CASSPPRTSGFGIQYF. This chain connects TRBV18 to TRBJ2-4; 10 nucleotides line up with TRBD2. The V segment lost 0 bases and the J segment 9 bases; nucleotides outside the gene matches: 8. This CDR3 is 16 amino acids long. The germline V gene has CDR1 KGHSH and CDR2 LQKENI. Based on the CDR3 plus reference TRBV18 and TRBJ2-4, the full variable domain is NAGVMQNPRHLVRRRGQEARLRCSPMKGHSHVYWYRQLPEEGLKFMVYLQKENIIDESGMPKERFSAEFPKEGPSILRIQQVVRGDSAAYFCASSPPRTSGFGIQYFGAGTRLSVL.

This clone appeared a single time. The chain links TRBV13 to TRBJ2-5, with D perhaps matching TRBD2 (5 bases). Germline CDR1 and CDR2: PRHDT and FYEKMQ (reference sequence). Trimming cost V 3 bases and J 0 bases, with 23 bases left between them. The CDR3 covers 19 residues. The CDR3 region is CASSLGLASRESYQETQYF. CDR3 coding DNA: TGTGCCAGCAGCTTGGGCTTGGCTAGCCGAGAATCCTACCAAGAGACCCAGTACTTC.

The chain carries TRBV5-6 and TRBJ1-2; 7 bases are shared with TRBD1. Trimming took 4 bases from V and 7 from J; bases not matched to a gene: 10. The germline V gene encodes CDR1 SGHDT and CDR2 YYEEEE. The CDR3 length is 14 residues. This chain's CDR3 is CASSPGQEGFGYTF. CDR3 nucleotide sequence: TGTGCCAGCAGCCCCGGACAGGAGGGGTTTGGCTACACCTTC.

This chain uses TRBV6-6 with TRBJ1-2; no reliable D call. Per the germline V gene, CDR1 is MNHNY and CDR2 is SVGAGI (reference sequence). The length of the CDR3 is 11 residues. V shed 4 bases and J shed 9 bases, with 9 bases lying between them. CDR3 sequence: CASSLSGRYTF. The CDR3 DNA reads as TGTGCCAGCAGTTTAAGTGGGCGCTACACCTTC.